Each of the 28 T cell receptor beta chains below was sequenced from the same sample in a study of tumor and adjacent non-tumor tissue in lung cancer. Three rounds of nested PCR, following a modified ARM-PCR protocol, produced the TCRbeta library. TCRdb independently ran MiXCR on the multiplex PCR reads; one entry per CDR3 protein. The data show about 90,000 distinct CDR3 sequences, with 76% seen just once and about a fifth held by the top ten. This sample's RNA came from whole unsorted tissue. Distant lung tissue was collected more than 3 cm away from the tumor edge. Source material: distant non-tumor lung tissue. The receptors derive from a woman between 45 and 60 years old with non-small cell lung cancer.

This clonotype was observed once. This sequence joins TRBV6-5 and TRBJ2-5; D is perhaps TRBD2 (6 bases). The V gene lost 5 bases and the J gene lost 5 bases, with 21 bases spanning the gap. The germline CDR1 and CDR2 sequences are MNHEY and SVGAGI. The CDR3 runs 16 residues. DNA of the CDR3: TGTGCCAGCAGTAGAACCTCGCGGGATGACATGGAGACCCAGTACTTC. This gives the protein CASSRTSRDDMETQYF.

This clonotype was picked up one time. The conserved phenylalanine or tryptophan is not found at the CDR3 terminus, so this likely reflects a read error. The J gene is TRBJ2-1, the V gene TRBV11-2, with 9 bases lining up with TRBD1. Per the germline V gene, CDR1 is SGHAT and CDR2 is FQNNGV. This CDR3 is 16 amino acids long. CDR3 sequence reads: CASSLEPGQGLTEQFL. The CDR3 DNA is TGTGCTAGCAGCTTGGAACCGGGACAGGGACTCACTGAGCAGTTCTTA.

V and J are TRBV12-3 or TRBV12-4 and TRBJ1-6, with D unclear. Trimming took off 6 bases at V and 9 bases at J, with 12 bases between the two ends. The CDR3 length is 13 residues. The CDR3 coding sequence is TGTGCCAGCAGACCCGGGAGTTCTTCACCCCTCCACTTT. It is translated as CASRPGSSSPLHF.

About this clonotype: The junction and the germline gene differ at one end; a read error may be behind it. J is TRBJ2-3 and V is TRBV4-2, with TRBD2 matching over 7 bases. Germline-derived CDR1 and CDR2 are LGHNA and YNFKEQ. The CDR3 runs to 16 residues. For the CDR3, the DNA is TGTGTCAGCAACCAAGGGCGCGGGAGCGGGGTAGATACGCAGTATTTT. Translation gives CVSNQGRGSGVDTQYF.

Details on this clonotype: The conserved phenylalanine or tryptophan normally closing the CDR3 is absent here, so this likely arose from a read error. This chain uses TRBV11-2 with TRBJ2-1; 9 nucleotides line up with TRBD1. This CDR3 has 16 amino acids. CDR1 is SGHAT, CDR2 FQNNGV, per germline. The CDR3 nucleotides are TGTGCCAGGAGCTTAGAGGCGGGACAGGGTATGAATGAACAGTTCTTA. Its translation: CARSLEAGQGMNEQFL.

The J gene is TRBJ2-3, the V gene TRBV6-1; TRBD1 agrees at 10 bases. This CDR3 is built from 15 residues. Germline V gene sequence: CDR1 MNHNS, CDR2 SASEGT. The CDR3 nucleotides read TGTTCTAGCAGTCGACAGACAGGGGGCGCAGATACGCAGTATTTT. This codes for CSSSRQTGGADTQYF.

Points on this clonotype: The junction does not match germline at one end; this may be a read error. This chain uses TRBV12-5 with TRBJ1-1, with a possible D match to TRBD1 (6 bases). CDR1 LGHNT and CDR2 FRNRAP come from the germline V gene. The CDR3 extends over 14 amino acids. CDR3 protein: CANGLQGRRTEAFF. CDR3 sequence (DNA): TGTGCTAATGGTTTGCAGGGGCGTCGTACTGAAGCTTTCTTT.

This clonotype was detected a few times. This may be a read error, as it is one base from a much larger clone. The rearrangement links TRBV7-9 to TRBJ1-1; TRBD1 is a possible D gene (6 bases). The CDR3 runs 14 residues. Germline V gene data show CDR1 as SEHNR and CDR2 as FQNEAQ (reference sequence). The V end was cut by 3 bases, the J end by 1 base, with 9 bases between. Here the CDR3 reads CASSFQGSNTEAFF. The CDR3 DNA reads TGTGCCAGCAGCTTTCAGGGGTCGAACACTGAAGCTTTCTTT.

The chain links TRBV11-2 to TRBJ2-3; no firm D call. The CDR3 is 12 amino acids. Trimming stripped 6 bases from V and 12 bases from J, with 16 bases between. The germline gives CDR1 SGHAT, CDR2 FQNNGV. CDR3 bases: TGTGCCAGCAGTATTCTCTCAGGTACACAGTATTTT. Translating it yields CASSILSGTQYF.

In regard to this clonotype: Given a much more abundant clone one base away, this may be a read error. The rearrangement uses TRBV7-9 and TRBJ2-7; a possible D gene is TRBD1 (6 bases). CDR1 SEHNR and CDR2 FQNEAQ come from the germline V gene (reference sequence). This CDR3 comprises 12 residues. This chain's CDR3 is CASSQGFYGQYF. CDR3 coding DNA: TGTGCCAGCAGCCAGGGGTTCTACGGGCAGTACTTC.

The table lists this clonotype with a few counts. Because it lacks the conserved phenylalanine or tryptophan at the end, this CDR3 is likely a read error. V and J are TRBV11-2 and TRBJ1-1; 9 nucleotides agree with TRBD1. The CDR3 consists of 16 residues. From germline, CDR1 is SGHAT and CDR2 FQNNGV. CDR3: CASSLALGQGSAEAFL. The CDR3, as DNA: TGTGCCAGCAGTCTAGCCCTCGGACAGGGGAGTGCTGAGGCTTTCCTT.

Turning to this clonotype: The CDR3 does not end in the conserved phenylalanine or tryptophan, so this is likely a read error. The chain links TRBV5-5 to TRBJ1-2; 9 nucleotides agree with TRBD1. Germline CDR1 is SGHKS and CDR2 is YYEKEE (reference sequence). This CDR3 comprises 15 residues. The CDR3 DNA sequence: TGTTCCAGCAGCTCCACCTCGGGACAGGGACGTGGCTACACCTTA. As protein: CSSSSTSGQGRGYTL.

Notes on this clonotype: The conserved final phenylalanine or tryptophan is absent from the CDR3, which likely points to a read error. The chain uses TRBV29-1 and TRBJ1-1, with unresolved D. Deletions cut 6 bases from V and 3 bases from J, with 14 bases between. Germline V gene lookup returns CDR1 SQVTM and CDR2 ANQGSEA. This CDR3 contains 13 residues. The CDR3 is CSVKGTGYTEAFY. Written as DNA, the CDR3 is TGCAGCGTCAAGGGTACGGGGTACACTGAAGCTTTCTAT.

In its sample, this clonotype was seen a few times. The genes are TRBV24-1 and TRBJ1-5; TRBD1 aligns across 8 bases. The CDR3 is made up of 16 amino acids. The germline V gene encodes CDR1 KGHDR and CDR2 SFDVKD. Germline trimming cut 5 bases from V and 7 bases from J; bases unmatched to any gene: 12. The CDR3 reads CATSGAAGTGKQPQHF. The CDR3 DNA reads TGTGCCACCAGTGGTGCCGCCGGGACAGGAAAACAGCCCCAGCATTTT.

As to this clonotype: The junction differs from germline at one of its ends, possibly a read error. J is TRBJ2-1 and V is TRBV6-5, with TRBD2 identical over 7 bases. The CDR3 runs 14 residues. Germline CDR1 is MNHEY and CDR2 is SVGAGI. CDR3 bases: TGTGCCAGCGGTTACGAGTGGGAGGGCCATGAGCAGTTCTTC. This translates into CASGYEWEGHEQFF.

This sequence joins TRBV19 and TRBJ2-1; possible D gene TRBD2, 6 bases. The CDR3 loop spans 15 amino acids. V dropped 0 bases and J dropped 12 bases, with 18 bases sitting between them. Germline loops: CDR1 LNHDA, CDR2 SQIVND (reference sequence). CDR3 protein: CASSIEGGVKRGQFF. CDR3 bases: TGTGCCAGTAGTATAGAGGGCGGGGTGAAGCGTGGGCAGTTCTTC.

V gene TRBV4-1 combines with J gene TRBJ2-2; D remains unclear. CDR1 MGHRA and CDR2 YSYEKL come from the germline V gene. CDR3 length: 15 residues. V was cut by 1 base and J by 0 bases, with 6 bases left in between. CDR3 protein: CASSQGTANTGELFF. The DNA for the CDR3 is TGCGCCAGCAGCCAAGGAACAGCGAACACCGGGGAGCTGTTTTTT.

The CDR3 DNA sequence: TGTGCCATAAGAGTAGCGGGACGGGGAGATACGCAGTATTTT. Its translation is CAIRVAGRGDTQYF. The chain recombines TRBV10-3 with TRBJ2-3; TRBD2 agrees at 8 bases. The length of the CDR3 is 14 residues. Germline CDR1 ENHRY, CDR2 SYGVKD. J was trimmed by 5 bases and V by 9 bases; bases with no gene match: 10.

A note on this clonotype: This CDR3 is missing its conserved last phenylalanine or tryptophan, likely due to a read error. The V and J genes are TRBV6-1 and TRBJ1-5; D ambiguous. Germline V gene data show CDR1 as MNHNS and CDR2 as SASEGT. CDR3 length: 17 residues. This chain's CDR3 is CANSEDYWGNGNQPQHL. CDR3 nucleotide sequence: TGTGCCAACAGTGAAGATTACTGGGGTAATGGCAATCAGCCCCAGCATTTA.

The chain couples TRBV4-1 to TRBJ2-1; tentatively, D is TRBD2 (6 bases). The V end lost 8 bases, the J end lost 4 bases, and 24 bases lay between the germline ends. This CDR3 has 17 residues. CDR1 is MGHRA and CDR2 is YSYEKL in the germline V gene. CDR3 region: CASCREVGDGGYNEQFF. The CDR3 DNA reads TGCGCCAGCTGCCGAGAGGTCGGGGACGGGGGATACAATGAGCAGTTCTTC.

The rearrangement links TRBV20-1 to TRBJ1-4, with D possibly matching TRBD1 (5 bases). The germline CDR1 and CDR2 sequences are DFQATT and SNEGSKA (reference sequence). Trimming pared 3 bases from V and 4 bases from J, leaving 15 bases between. This CDR3 spans 15 amino acids. The CDR3 sequence is CSARKRDVYNEKLFF. DNA for the CDR3: TGCAGTGCTAGGAAGCGGGACGTATATAATGAAAAACTGTTTTTT.

As to this clonotype: Given the absence of the conserved phenylalanine or tryptophan at the CDR3 end, a read error is likely. The CDR3 is CASSPAGGELFL. The CDR3 bases are TGTGCCAGCAGCCCGGCGGGGGGGGAGCTGTTTCTT. The chain joins TRBV4-2 to TRBJ2-2; D may be TRBD2 (6 bases). CDR1 and CDR2 (germline): LGHNA, YNFKEQ. Trimming shortened V by 4 bases and J by 8 bases, and 8 bases separated the two germline ends. This CDR3 has 12 amino acids.

In this sample, this clonotype turned up once. Germline is not matched at one junction end, which may reflect a read error. The chain has TRBV4-1 and TRBJ2-1, with D unclear. The germline V gene has CDR1 MGHRA and CDR2 YSYEKL. The length of the CDR3 is 15 residues. The CDR3 DNA sequence: TGCGCCAGCAGCCCCGACCGTGGGCGCTCCAATGAGCATTTCTTC. Protein: CASSPDRGRSNEHFF.

Regarding this clonotype: One junction end does not reproduce the germline sequence, and a read error may be involved. V is TRBV4-1 and J is TRBJ2-3; weak D call: TRBD1 (5 bases). The CDR3 runs to 15 residues. Germline V lookup: CDR1 MGHRA, CDR2 YSYEKL. CDR3 residues: CASSQDGQGTGTQYF. The CDR3 DNA is TGCGCCAGCAGCCAAGATGGGCAGGGCACAGGTACGCAGTATTTT.

Of note for this clonotype: A read error may produce the germline difference seen at one junction end. The V call is TRBV28, the J call TRBJ2-5; TRBD2 matches at 13 bases. The CDR3 loop spans 17 amino acids. CDR1 and CDR2 (germline): MDHEN, SYDVKM. The CDR3 loop is CASSKLAGGFRGETQCF. CDR3 DNA sequence: TGTGCCAGTAGCAAACTAGCGGGAGGGTTCCGGGGGGAGACCCAGTGCTTC.

As to this clonotype: A single base separates this from a much larger clone, so it may be a read error. The rearrangement uses TRBV6-1 and TRBJ1-6; the match to TRBD1 covers 9 bases. Germline CDR1 is MNHNS and CDR2 is SASEGT. The CDR3 consists of 14 residues. CDR3 loop: CTSSEETGGSPLHF. The CDR3, as DNA: TGTACCAGCAGTGAAGAGACAGGGGGATCACCCCTCCACTTT.

About this clonotype itself: Being one base from a much bigger clone, this may be a read error. The conserved final phenylalanine or tryptophan is absent from the CDR3, which likely points to a read error. The chain combines TRBV4-2 with TRBJ2-7; D gene unclear. With 2 bases removed from V and 5 bases from J, the gap between germline ends came to 7 bases. This CDR3 contains 12 residues. Per the germline V gene, CDR1 is LGHNA and CDR2 is YNFKEQ. The CDR3 bases are TGTGCCAGCAGCCAACAAGACCACGAGCAGTACTCC. Translating gives CASSQQDHEQYS.

The genes are TRBV11-2 and TRBJ2-1, with 9 bases aligning to TRBD1. V shed 3 bases, J shed 9 bases, and the junction held 12 bases outside the gene matches. Germline loops: CDR1 SGHAT, CDR2 FQNNGV. This CDR3 contains 16 residues. For the CDR3, the DNA is TGTGCCAGCAGCTTGGAGTCGGGACAGGGATCCACTGAGCAGTTCTTC. This sequence encodes CASSLESGQGSTEQFF.